These 13 T cell receptor beta chains were all obtained from the same sample, sequenced in a study of T cell responses to AZD1222 COVID-19 vaccine. TCRdb's table, derived via immunoSEQ multiplex PCR, lists solely in-frame clones and lacks some. Altogether approximately 56,000 clones are present, 75% to 90% being singletons, with the ten largest covering roughly 16%. The starting material was peripheral blood, obtained on day 0 of AZD1222 vaccination. The origin of the receptors is an adult in good health.

The genes are TRBV7-8 and TRBJ2-1; 12 bases align to TRBD2. This CDR3 region has 16 residues. V dropped 4 bases and J dropped 0; count of bases not matched to a gene: 1. Germline assignment: CDR1 SGHVS and CDR2 FQNEAQ. In DNA, the CDR3 is TGTGCCAGCAGCTCTAGCGGGGGGGGCTCCTACAATGAGCAGTTCTTC. Residues: CASSSSGGGSYNEQFF.

The V call is TRBV6-5, the J call TRBJ1-5; 12 bases are shared with TRBD1. Trimming took 6 bases from V and 4 from J; bases not matched to a gene: 4. This CDR3 spans 15 amino acids. Germline values: CDR1 MNHEY, CDR2 SVGAGI. CDR3 in amino acids: CASRGTGGVNQPQHF. The CDR3 DNA reads TGTGCCAGCAGGGGGACAGGGGGCGTGAATCAGCCCCAGCATTTT.

V is TRBV14 and J is TRBJ1-5, with D perhaps TRBD1 (5 bases). The CDR3 has 16 residues. Germline CDR1 SGHDN, CDR2 FVKESK. The V end lost 7 bases, the J end lost 1 base, and 17 bases lay between the germline ends. CDR3 loop: CASNPGGGVSNQPQHF. The CDR3 DNA follows: TGTGCCAGCAACCCTGGGGGAGGGGTCAGCAATCAGCCCCAGCATTTT. Looking up the rest from reference TRBV14 and TRBJ1-5 gives the full variable domain: EAGVTQFPSHSVIEKGQTVTLRCDPISGHDNLYWYRRVMGKEIKFLLHFVKESKQDESGMPNNRFLAERTGGTYSTLKVQPAELEDSGVYFCASNPGGGVSNQPQHFGDGTRLSIL.

This chain joins TRBV28 and TRBJ1-1; D is ambiguous. Looked up from germline, CDR1 is MDHEN and CDR2 is SYDVKM. The CDR3 is made up of 15 amino acids. V was cut by 6 bases and J by 8 bases, with 22 bases left in between. Here the CDR3 reads CASSRPVGRRVEAFF. DNA for the CDR3: TGTGCCAGCAGCCGCCCGGTTGGACGCCGGGTAGAAGCTTTCTTT.

The chain recombines TRBV19 with TRBJ1-4, with D unresolved. Germline loops: CDR1 LNHDA, CDR2 SQIVND (reference sequence). V was clipped by 3 bases and J by 3 bases, with 8 bases between them. This CDR3 has 14 amino acids. DNA for the CDR3: TGTGCCAGTAGTATGAGGAGGGCTAATGAAAAACTGTTTTTT. It translates to CASSMRRANEKLFF.

This chain connects TRBV5-1 to TRBJ1-5, with TRBD1 matching 7 bases. Trimming at V came to 0 bases and at J to 6 bases, leaving 6 bases not matched to a gene. This CDR3 is 15 amino acids long. The V gene's germline CDR1 is SGHRS and CDR2 YFSETQ. CDR3 DNA: TGCGCCAGCAGCTTGGCCGGGACAGCTTCTCAGCCCCAGCATTTT. It is translated as CASSLAGTASQPQHF.

This chain connects TRBV5-1 to TRBJ1-1; 7 bases map to TRBD1. The ends lost 4 bases at V and 4 bases at J; junction bases unmatched: 7. CDR3 length: 14 residues. CDR1 is SGHRS, CDR2 YFSETQ, per germline. The CDR3 spells CASSLSTGTTEAFF. The CDR3 region has the DNA TGCGCCAGCAGCCTATCGACAGGGACCACTGAAGCTTTCTTT.

This clone appeared once. The chain joins TRBV2 to TRBJ2-4, with D hard to call. CDR1 and CDR2 (germline): SNHLY, FYNNEI. This CDR3 is 13 amino acids long. Trimming pared 8 bases from V and 6 bases from J, leaving 14 bases between. Here the CDR3 reads CASLEDIRNIQYF. For the CDR3, the DNA is TGTGCCAGCCTCGAGGATATCAGAAACATTCAGTACTTC.

This rearrangement joins TRBV5-1 to TRBJ1-1; no clear D gene. Germline V CDR1 and CDR2: SGHRS, YFSETQ. The CDR3 is 13 amino acids. V was shortened by 4 bases and J by 1 base, with 8 bases between the two germline ends. CDR3 residues: CASSPTPNTEAFF. CDR3 DNA sequence: TGCGCCAGCAGCCCTACACCGAACACTGAAGCTTTCTTT.

The table lists this clone with a count of one. The chain is built from TRBV11-2 and TRBJ1-4; the match to TRBD1 covers 10 bases. The germline V gene has CDR1 SGHAT and CDR2 FQNNGV. V was pared by 5 bases and J by 3 bases, with 6 bases of the junction left unmatched. The CDR3 covers 16 residues. CDR3 nucleotide sequence: TGTGCCAGCAGCACCGGACAGGGGGTGGCTAATGAAAAACTGTTTTTT. Its protein is CASSTGQGVANEKLFF.

V gene TRBV5-6 combines with J gene TRBJ1-4, with a tentative D call TRBD1 (5 bases). The ends were cut back, 1 base at V and 7 bases at J, with 14 bases in the middle. The CDR3 has 15 residues. Looked up from germline, CDR1 is SGHDT and CDR2 is YYEEEE. The CDR3 coding sequence is TGTGCCAGCAGCTTGTTAGGATCCGGGGGTGAAAAACTGTTTTTT. It codes for CASSLLGSGGEKLFF.

The rearrangement joins TRBV4-1 to TRBJ2-3, with D unresolved. V lost 1 base to trimming and J lost 9 bases, with 14 bases between them. This CDR3 has 14 amino acids. In germline, CDR1 is MGHRA, CDR2 YSYEKL. The CDR3 DNA reads TGCGCCAGCAGCCAAGTGCGCGAACTCAGGACGCAGTATTTT. It yields the protein CASSQVRELRTQYF.

The genes are TRBV18 and TRBJ1-6, with a tentative D call TRBD1 (5 bases). V gave up 2 bases and J gave up 3 bases, with 11 bases separating them. CDR1 KGHSH and CDR2 LQKENI come from the germline V gene. The CDR3 is 16 amino acids. The CDR3 coding sequence is TGTGCCAGCTCACCAGGGGGTGATCACTATAATTCACCCCTCCACTTT. Protein sequence: CASSPGGDHYNSPLHF.